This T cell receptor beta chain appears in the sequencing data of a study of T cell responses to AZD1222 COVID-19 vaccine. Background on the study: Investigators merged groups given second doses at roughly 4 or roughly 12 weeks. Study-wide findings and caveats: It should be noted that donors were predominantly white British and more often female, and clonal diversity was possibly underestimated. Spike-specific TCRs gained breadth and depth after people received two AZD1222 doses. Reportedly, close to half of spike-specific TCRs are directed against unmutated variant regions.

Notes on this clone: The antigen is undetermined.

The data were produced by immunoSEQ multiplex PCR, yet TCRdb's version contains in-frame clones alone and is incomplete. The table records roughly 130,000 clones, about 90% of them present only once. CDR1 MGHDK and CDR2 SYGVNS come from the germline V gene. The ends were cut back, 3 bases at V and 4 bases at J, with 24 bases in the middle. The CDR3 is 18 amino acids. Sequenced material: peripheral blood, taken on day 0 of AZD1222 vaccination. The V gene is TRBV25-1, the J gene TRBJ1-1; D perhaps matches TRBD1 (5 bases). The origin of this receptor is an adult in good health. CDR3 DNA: TGTGCCAGCAGTGAGGAGGTCTCCGATCAGGGATGGGTCACTGAAGCTTTCTTT. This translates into CASSEEVSDQGWVTEAFF.